The present entry profiles one TCR beta chain with its context. Germline V gene data show CDR1 as MGHRA and CDR2 as YSYEKL. This CDR3 is built from 17 residues. Trimming at V came to 2 bases and at J to 7 bases, leaving 14 bases not matched to a gene. Assay: immunoSEQ multiplex PCR; the TCRdb copy retains only in-frame clones and omits some. The repertoire includes hundreds of thousands of clones, 88% of them detected once, and around 0.0099% sits in the top ten. The data belong to a study of shared T cell receptors in the human thymus. These data also featured in a second study, about human thymus T cells. That report notes: The people who donated were healthy Finnish babies having corrective surgery for congenital heart defects. In corrective heart surgery, resections were taken, and these provided the thymus tissue. Both thymic and peripheral blood repertoires showed apparently biased V and J usage. Thymic repertoires from unrelated individuals overlapped highly, related research reported.

The clonotype originates from a boy under three years old with a congenital heart defect. V gene TRBV4-1 combines with J gene TRBJ2-1, with TRBD2 matching over 7 bases. The sample comprised thymocytes. The CDR3 coding sequence is TGCGCCAGCAGCCAAAGTCCAGGACTAGTTTCTACGAATGAGCAGTTCTTC. This codes for CASSQSPGLVSTNEQFF.